These 32 T cell receptor beta chains originate from one sample sequenced in a study of T cell responses to AZD1222 COVID-19 vaccine. Repertoires were generated with immunoSEQ multiplex PCR, while TCRdb's copy carries only in-frame clones and drops some. Among about 100,000 clones, approximately 87% were seen once, and the ten largest hold 4.2%. Material: peripheral blood, obtained on day 0 of MenACWY control vaccination. The receptors were gathered from an adult in good health.

This clone was detected a few times. V gene TRBV18 combines with J gene TRBJ1-1; D is uncertain. Germline V CDR1 and CDR2: KGHSH, LQKENI. There are 15 residues in the CDR3. V lost 6 bases to trimming and J lost 0 bases, with 14 bases between them. CDR3 sequence: CASSLALTMNTEAFF. The DNA for the CDR3 is TGTGCCAGCTCGTTGGCCTTAACTATGAACACTGAAGCTTTCTTT.

Concerning this clone: Its ends do not fully match the called genes, so a read error is possible. V usage is TRBV18 and J usage is TRBJ1-1; tentative D call: TRBD1 (6 bases). Germline CDR1 KGHSH, CDR2 LQKENI. This CDR3 has 12 amino acids. The chain's CDR3 is CASSPQGAVAFF. Here the CDR3 DNA reads TGTGCCAGCTCGCCACAGGGTGCGGTAGCTTTCTTT.

This clone is classed as medium-sized. J is TRBJ2-5 and V is TRBV19, with D maybe TRBD1 (6 bases). CDR1 is LNHDA, CDR2 SQIVND, per germline (reference sequence). The CDR3 has 14 residues. V was pared by 3 bases and J by 3 bases, with 11 bases between. The CDR3 DNA follows: TGTGCCAGTAGTATCCGGCCAGGGGAAGAGACCCAGTACTTC. It encodes CASSIRPGEETQYF.

V gene TRBV19 combines with J gene TRBJ2-2, with 8 bases lining up with TRBD1. The V and J ends lost 3 bases and 4 bases, in that order; junction bases with no gene match: 1. From germline, CDR1 is LNHDA and CDR2 SQIVND (reference sequence). This CDR3 spans 14 amino acids. CDR3 sequence reads: CASSITGGTGELFF. CDR3 in DNA: TGTGCCAGTAGTATCACAGGGGGCACCGGGGAGCTGTTTTTT.

The V and J genes are TRBV5-5 and TRBJ2-2, with TRBD2 matching 11 bases. CDR3 length: 18 residues. The germline gives CDR1 SGHKS, CDR2 YYEKEE (reference sequence). After removal of 6 bases from V and 3 bases from J, the junction contained 13 bases not matched to a gene. CDR3 region: CASTEGLAGGLYTGELFF. CDR3 in DNA: TGTGCCAGCACCGAGGGGCTAGCGGGAGGTCTGTACACCGGGGAGCTGTTTTTT.

J is TRBJ2-2 and V is TRBV4-2; 10 positions match TRBD2. Germline V gene sequence: CDR1 LGHNA, CDR2 YNFKEQ. The CDR3 extends over 16 amino acids. The junction had 2 bases not matched to a gene; V was cut back by 1 base and J by 3 bases. The CDR3 coding sequence is TGTGCCAGCAGCCAAGGGCTAGCGGGGGACACCGGGGAGCTGTTTTTT. This encodes CASSQGLAGDTGELFF.

The chain is built from TRBV4-1 and TRBJ1-4; D perhaps matches TRBD1 (5 bases). The CDR3 runs 16 residues. Trimming stripped 4 bases from V and 0 bases from J, with 12 bases between. From germline, CDR1 is MGHRA and CDR2 YSYEKL. This chain's CDR3 is CASSPHRSSTNEKLFF. The DNA of the CDR3 is TGCGCCAGCAGCCCGCACAGGTCATCAACTAATGAAAAACTGTTTTTT.

The chain has TRBV7-6 and TRBJ2-2; the match to TRBD2 covers 15 bases. V lost 0 bases and J lost 2; bases outside the gene matches: 1. The CDR3 extends over 18 amino acids. Germline CDR1 SGHVS, CDR2 FNYEAQ. The CDR3 region has the DNA TGTGCCAGCAGCTTAGCGGGACTAGCGGGAGGTAACACCGGGGAGCTGTTTTTT. It specifies CASSLAGLAGGNTGELFF. Looking up the rest from reference TRBV7-6 and TRBJ2-2 gives the full variable domain: GAGVSQSPRYKVTKRGQDVALRCDPISGHVSLYWYRQALGQGPEFLTYFNYEAQQDKSGLPNDRFSAERPEGSISTLTIQRTEQRDSAMYRCASSLAGLAGGNTGELFFGEGSRLTVL.

This chain connects TRBV4-1 to TRBJ2-7; D possibly matches TRBD1 or TRBD2 (5 bases each). V dropped 1 base and J dropped 6 bases, with 13 bases sitting between them. This CDR3 has 14 residues. Germline lookup yields CDR1 MGHRA and CDR2 YSYEKL. The DNA for the CDR3 is TGCGCCAGCAGCCAAGCGAGGGGATCCAGCGAGCAGTACTTC. This codes for CASSQARGSSEQYF.

This clone showed up just once. This chain uses TRBV30 with TRBJ1-1; TRBD1 might be the D (5 bases). V was clipped by 1 base and J by 4 bases, with 13 bases between them. Germline CDR1 reads GTSNPN; CDR2 reads SVGIG (reference sequence). This CDR3 contains 14 residues. The CDR3 nucleotides read TGTGCCTGGAGTGAAACAGGAGGCGTCACTGAAGCTTTCTTT. This translates into CAWSETGGVTEAFF.

The V gene is TRBV28, the J gene TRBJ2-7; D not certain. Germline lookup yields CDR1 MDHEN and CDR2 SYDVKM. Trimming took 3 bases from V and 4 from J, leaving 7 bases between them. This CDR3 spans 12 amino acids. CDR3 sequence (DNA): TGTGCCAGCAGTTTCGTAGAATACGAGCAGTACTTC. Residues: CASSFVEYEQYF.

This clone was seen just once. V and J are TRBV6-5 and TRBJ1-2, with D unclear. Germline V gene sequence: CDR1 MNHEY, CDR2 SVGAGI. This CDR3 region has 14 residues. V gave up 7 bases and J gave up 4 bases, with 16 bases separating them. The CDR3 is CASITDPAPYGYTF. In DNA, the CDR3 is TGTGCCAGCATTACGGACCCTGCTCCCTATGGCTACACCTTC.

The chain combines TRBV18 with TRBJ2-3, with D perhaps TRBD2 (6 bases). From germline, CDR1 is KGHSH and CDR2 LQKENI. The CDR3 length is 12 residues. V gave up 5 bases and J gave up 8 bases, with 11 bases separating them. CDR3 amino acids: CASSETGGTQYF. The CDR3 nucleotides are TGTGCCAGCTCAGAGACCGGGGGTACGCAGTATTTT.

The J gene is TRBJ2-7, the V gene TRBV19; D remains ambiguous. CDR1 LNHDA and CDR2 SQIVND come from the germline V gene (reference sequence). The CDR3 totals 16 residues. V shed 3 bases and J shed 2 bases, with 17 bases lying between them. This CDR3 reads CASSIRVRTETYEQYF. The CDR3 DNA reads TGTGCCAGTAGTATTCGGGTCAGGACGGAAACCTACGAGCAGTACTTC.

The genes are TRBV19 and TRBJ2-2; 9 bases are a match to TRBD1. The CDR3 has 16 residues. Germline V CDR1 and CDR2: LNHDA, SQIVND (reference sequence). V was pared by 7 bases and J by 2 bases, with 8 bases of the junction left unmatched. CDR3 residues: CASTKMTGGNTGELFF. CDR3 sequence (DNA): TGTGCCAGTACCAAGATGACAGGGGGTAACACCGGGGAGCTGTTTTTT. The complete variable domain, with remaining parts taken from reference TRBV19 and TRBJ2-2, reads DGGITQSPKYLFRKEGQNVTLSCEQNLNHDAMYWYRQDPGQGLRLIYYSQIVNDFQKGDIAEGYSVSREKKESFPLTVTSAQKNPTAFYLCASTKMTGGNTGELFFGEGSRLTVL.

The V gene is TRBV5-1, the J gene TRBJ2-3; TRBD1 matches at 7 bases. J was trimmed by 0 bases and V by 4 bases; bases with no gene match: 8. The CDR3 spans 16 residues. Germline-derived CDR1 and CDR2 are SGHRS and YFSETQ. For the CDR3, the DNA is TGCGCCAGCAGCCAGGCCCCGACAGGGAGCACAGATACGCAGTATTTT. This encodes CASSQAPTGSTDTQYF.

This clone was observed once. V usage is TRBV7-9 and J usage is TRBJ1-1, with D possibly matching TRBD1 (6 bases). V dropped 4 bases and J dropped 1 base, with 19 bases sitting between them. The CDR3 length is 17 residues. Germline V gene lookup returns CDR1 SEHNR and CDR2 FQNEAQ (reference sequence). CDR3 sequence (DNA): TGTGCCAGCAGCTCAGAGGGTGGGGCAGGGGAGAACACTGAAGCTTTCTTT. Translated: CASSSEGGAGENTEAFF.

The chain employs TRBV2 and TRBJ2-7, with D unclear. Trimming stripped 4 bases from V and 0 bases from J, with 13 bases between. Germline assignment: CDR1 SNHLY and CDR2 FYNNEI. The CDR3 totals 15 residues. Written as DNA, the CDR3 is TGTGCCAGCAGTGTGAAGGGTCTAAGCTCCTACGAGCAGTACTTC. It codes for CASSVKGLSSYEQYF.

The CDR3 DNA follows: TGCGCCAGCAGCCAAGATCGTACGGCGTTTACAGGGGGCACTGAAGCTTTCTTT. Its translation is CASSQDRTAFTGGTEAFF. This sequence joins TRBV4-1 and TRBJ1-1, with 8 bases lining up with TRBD1. Germline CDR1 reads MGHRA; CDR2 reads YSYEKL. The CDR3 is 18 amino acids. The V and J ends lost 0 bases and 4 bases, in that order; junction bases with no gene match: 13.

The chain has TRBV18 and TRBJ2-1; tentative D call: TRBD2 (6 bases). Trimming pared 3 bases from V and 3 bases from J, leaving 9 bases between. The CDR3 consists of 14 residues. The germline CDR1 and CDR2 sequences are KGHSH and LQKENI. This chain's CDR3 is CASSPGGVYNEQFF. Here the CDR3 DNA reads TGTGCCAGCTCACCGGGCGGGGTCTACAATGAGCAGTTCTTC.

The chain combines TRBV2 with TRBJ1-5; 7 bases align to TRBD1. V shed 6 bases and J 2 bases; nucleotides not matched to a gene: 4. The CDR3 sequence is 14 residues long. Germline lookup yields CDR1 SNHLY and CDR2 FYNNEI. CDR3 region: CASRQDRGNQPQHF. The CDR3 DNA sequence: TGTGCCAGCAGGCAAGACAGGGGCAATCAGCCCCAGCATTTT.

V and J are TRBV30 and TRBJ2-2; the match to TRBD2 covers 13 bases. Germline V gene lookup returns CDR1 GTSNPN and CDR2 SVGIG (reference sequence). This CDR3 region has 15 residues. V was pared by 5 bases and J by 4 bases, with 4 bases of the junction left unmatched. The DNA for the CDR3 is TGTGCCTGGGTGAGACTAGCGGGGGGCACCGGGGAGCTGTTTTTT. This gives the protein CAWVRLAGGTGELFF.

The chain uses TRBV2 and TRBJ1-5, with unresolved D. This CDR3 has 15 amino acids. V was clipped by 4 bases and J by 0 bases, with 10 bases between them. Germline lookup yields CDR1 SNHLY and CDR2 FYNNEI. CDR3 residues: CASSGGSNSNQPQHF. The CDR3 DNA follows: TGTGCCAGCAGTGGTGGCAGCAATAGCAATCAGCCCCAGCATTTT.

A single count supports this clone. The chain has TRBV3-1 (or the pseudogene TRBV3-2) and TRBJ2-3; D not certain. The V gene lost 2 bases and the J gene lost 0 bases, with 15 bases spanning the gap. CDR1 and CDR2 (germline): LGHDT, YNNKEL (reference sequence). The CDR3 is 17 amino acids. The CDR3 bases are TGTGCCAGCAGCCAAAGTAGAAGGAGCGCCAGCACAGATACGCAGTATTTT. Encoded protein: CASSQSRRSASTDTQYF.

The CDR3 DNA reads as TGTGCCAGCAGCTTGAGGGCCAACGGGGGGAACAATGAGCAGTTCTTC. Translating it yields CASSLRANGGNNEQFF. J is TRBJ2-1 and V is TRBV7-2, with 7 bases that match TRBD2. This CDR3 region has 16 residues. With 3 bases clipped from V and 5 bases from J, the junction kept 10 bases outside the gene matches. Germline V gene lookup returns CDR1 SGHTA and CDR2 FQGNSA.

This chain links TRBV5-1 with TRBJ2-5; 13 nucleotides line up with TRBD2. V trimming: 4 bases; J trimming: 5 bases; junction bases outside the gene matches: 14. CDR3 size: 18 residues. The germline gives CDR1 SGHRS, CDR2 YFSETQ. CDR3 DNA sequence: TGCGCCAGCAGCGCCGGGACTAGCGGGATTGGGTCTTCGGAGACCCAGTACTTC. As protein: CASSAGTSGIGSSETQYF.

This rearrangement joins TRBV6-5 to TRBJ1-1; D unclear. The germline V gene encodes CDR1 MNHEY and CDR2 SVGAGI. The CDR3 loop spans 14 amino acids. V dropped 2 bases and J dropped 3 bases, with 10 bases sitting between them. CDR3 nucleotide sequence: TGTGCCAGCAGTTACAGCCGGGCGGACACTGAAGCTTTCTTT. The encoded protein is CASSYSRADTEAFF.

The chain uses TRBV11-2 and TRBJ2-1, with 7 nucleotides matching TRBD2. CDR1 is SGHAT and CDR2 is FQNNGV in the germline V gene. The V gene end was trimmed by 3 bases and the J gene end by 2 bases; junction bases not matched to a gene: 1. CDR3 length equals 14 residues. CDR3 bases: TGTGCCAGCAGCTTGCGGGAGCCCTACAATGAGCAGTTCTTC. It specifies CASSLREPYNEQFF.

The genes are TRBV5-1 and TRBJ2-5; D is possibly TRBD2 (5 bases). Germline CDR1 and CDR2: SGHRS and YFSETQ. Trimming stripped 0 bases from V and 1 base from J, with 16 bases between. This CDR3 has 17 amino acids. CDR3: CASSLAPGGMAQETQYF. The DNA for the CDR3 is TGCGCCAGCAGCTTGGCCCCCGGAGGAATGGCCCAAGAGACCCAGTACTTC.

J is TRBJ1-2 and V is TRBV30; D gene unclear. Germline V lookup: CDR1 GTSNPN, CDR2 SVGIG (reference sequence). V shed 2 bases and J shed 1 base, with 11 bases lying between them. There are 14 residues in the CDR3. The DNA of the CDR3 is TGTGCCTGGAGTTCCCCGAGCGGTAACTATGGCTACACCTTC. Residues: CAWSSPSGNYGYTF.

The genes are TRBV21-1 and TRBJ1-1. TRBV21-1 is reported as a pseudogene. The CDR3 is 13 residues long. The CDR3 bases are TGTGCCAGCAGCAAAGAGCTGCCACCTCTAGCTTTCTTT. This encodes CASSKELPPLAFF.

This clone has only one observation. The gene calls are TRBV7-3 and TRBJ1-1; D gene unclear. V shed 2 bases and J shed 0 bases, with 4 bases lying between them. This CDR3 comprises 13 residues. CDR1 and CDR2 from the germline V gene are SGHTA and FQGTGA. CDR3 DNA sequence: TGTGCCAGCAGCTTACAGGTGAACACTGAAGCTTTCTTT. Translation gives CASSLQVNTEAFF.